These 4 T cell receptor beta chains share one sample of origin, sequenced in a study of blood T cells in healthy people across ages. A second PCR, run for about 6 to 11 cycles, used a sample-barcoded 5' primer plus a J-beta primer mix. TCRdb reprocessed the 5' RACE reads via MiXCR and lists one record per CDR3 protein. The sample lists around 780,000 distinct CDR3 sequences, roughly three fifths occurring once. The sequenced sample consisted of blood. All receptors come from a man aged 35-49 years in good health.

The V call is TRBV2, the J call TRBJ2-5, with TRBD1 matching over 7 bases. With 2 bases clipped from V and 11 bases from J, the junction kept 23 bases outside the gene matches. This CDR3 region has 18 residues. The V gene's germline CDR1 is SNHLY and CDR2 FYNNEI. The CDR3 here is CASSERGQVDVGDNEQYF. The CDR3 nucleotides are TGTGCCAGCAGTGAAAGAGGACAGGTGGACGTTGGGGACAATGAGCAGTACTTC.

Concerning this clonotype itself: A much bigger clone sits one base away, suggesting this may be a read error. The rearrangement joins TRBV20-1 to TRBJ2-7; 12 bases are shared with TRBD2. The CDR3 is made up of 16 amino acids. Per the germline V gene, CDR1 is DFQATT and CDR2 is SNEGSKA (reference sequence). V lost 0 bases and J lost 3; bases outside the gene matches: 6. The CDR3 DNA reads as TGCAGTGCTAGAGATATTACTAGCGGGAGGTTCTACGAGCAGTACTTC. Its protein is CSARDITSGRFYEQYF.

Here the CDR3 DNA reads TGTGCCAGTCAGTACCAGGGCAGGGGAAATGAGCAGTACTTC. As protein: CASQYQGRGNEQYF. J is TRBJ2-1 and V is TRBV3-1, with TRBD1 as a possible D gene (6 bases). The closer fit of TRBJ2-7 to the DNA end suggests the J call may be wrong. The CDR3 consists of 14 residues. Germline CDR1 is LGHDT and CDR2 is YNNKEL (reference sequence).

The chain carries TRBV20-1 and TRBJ2-1; unclear D gene. V was cut by 3 bases and J by 7 bases, with 7 bases left in between. CDR1 and CDR2 from the germline V gene are DFQATT and SNEGSKA (reference sequence). The CDR3 is made up of 11 amino acids. The CDR3 region is CSASGPNEQFF. The CDR3 DNA is TGCAGTGCTAGCGGGCCAAATGAGCAGTTCTTC.